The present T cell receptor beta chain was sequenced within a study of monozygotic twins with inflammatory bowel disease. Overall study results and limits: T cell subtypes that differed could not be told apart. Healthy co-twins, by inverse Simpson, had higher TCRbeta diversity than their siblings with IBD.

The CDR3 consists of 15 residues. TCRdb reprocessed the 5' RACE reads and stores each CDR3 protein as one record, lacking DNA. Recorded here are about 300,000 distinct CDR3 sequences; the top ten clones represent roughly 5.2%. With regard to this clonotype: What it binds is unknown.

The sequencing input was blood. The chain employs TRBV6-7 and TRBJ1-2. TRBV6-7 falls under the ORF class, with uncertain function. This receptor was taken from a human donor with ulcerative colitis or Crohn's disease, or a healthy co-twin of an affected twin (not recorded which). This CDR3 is CASSYGVAFNYGYTF.